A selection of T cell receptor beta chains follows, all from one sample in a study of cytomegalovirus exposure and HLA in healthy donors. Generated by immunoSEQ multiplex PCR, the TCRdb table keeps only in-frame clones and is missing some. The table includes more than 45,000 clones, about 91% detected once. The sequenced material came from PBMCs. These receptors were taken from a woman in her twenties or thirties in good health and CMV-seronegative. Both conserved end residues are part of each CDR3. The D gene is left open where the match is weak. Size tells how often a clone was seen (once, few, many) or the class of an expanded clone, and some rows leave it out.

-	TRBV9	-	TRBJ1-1	TGTGCCAGCAGCCCCGGTAATCCTACTGAAGCTTTCTTT	CASSPGNPTEAFF
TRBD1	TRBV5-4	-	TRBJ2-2	TGTGCCAGCAGCGGAGGGCCGGGACAGGGGAGCACCGGGGAGCTGTTTTTT	CASSGGPGQGSTGELFF
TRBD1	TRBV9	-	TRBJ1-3	TGTGCCAGCAGCGTCAGTTTAGGGGGCACTGGAAACACCATATATTTT	CASSVSLGGTGNTIYF
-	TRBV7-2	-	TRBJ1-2	TGTGCCAGCAGCTTAGTATCTCAGGGGCCGGTTTCTAACTATGGCTACACCTTC	CASSLVSQGPVSNYGYTF
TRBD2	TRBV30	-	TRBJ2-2	TGTGCCTACGACGGGACTAGCGGGACGAACACCGGGGAGCTGTTTTTT	CAYDGTSGTNTGELFF
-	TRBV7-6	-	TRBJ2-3	TGTGCCAGCAGCTTCCAGGGGAAAGATACGCAGTATTTT	CASSFQGKDTQYF
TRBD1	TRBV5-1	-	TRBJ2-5	TGCGCCAGCAGCCCCTCGGGACAGCAAGAGACCCAGTACTTC	CASSPSGQQETQYF
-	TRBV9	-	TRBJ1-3	TGTGCCAGCAGCGTAGGGACCGGGGGTAGGGCTGGAAACACCATATATTTT	CASSVGTGGRAGNTIYF
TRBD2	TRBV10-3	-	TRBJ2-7	TGTGCCATCAGTGAGTCGCCTAGCGGCTCCTACGAGCAGTACTTC	CAISESPSGSYEQYF
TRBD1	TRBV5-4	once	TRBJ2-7	TGTGCCAGCAGCTTGGGACAGGGGAGCCACGAGCAGTACTTC	CASSLGQGSHEQYF
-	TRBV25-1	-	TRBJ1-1	TGTGCCAGCAGTGAAGACAGTCGCACTGAAGCTTTCTTT	CASSEDSRTEAFF
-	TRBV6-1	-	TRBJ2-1	TGTGCCAACCAGCGGGTTTCCTACAATGAGCAGTTCTTC	CANQRVSYNEQFF
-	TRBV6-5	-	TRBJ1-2	TGTGCCAGCAGCCCGGACAGAGGGAACTATGGCTACACCTTC	CASSPDRGNYGYTF
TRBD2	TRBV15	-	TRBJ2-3	TGTGCCACCAGCCTGATCCGCCCTAGCGGGAAGGGCACAGATACGCAGTATTTT	CATSLIRPSGKGTDTQYF
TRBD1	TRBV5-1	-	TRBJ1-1	TGCGCCAGCACAGGGGGGATGAACACTGAAGCTTTCTTT	CASTGGMNTEAFF
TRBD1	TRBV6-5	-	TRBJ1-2	TGTGCCAGCAGTCCCAGGACAGGGGGCTATCATGGCTACACCTTC	CASSPRTGGYHGYTF